Here is one T cell receptor (beta chain) with its context. Treatment meaning: about 20 received Ad26.COV2.S at low or high dose, single or two shots; about 5 received placebo; per-sample allocation not given. Sample collection was performed on day 63 after the first vaccine or placebo injection. Here immunoSEQ multiplex PCR was the method, and the copy in TCRdb shows in-frame clones only, minus some. This table has fewer than 800,000 clones, approximately 88% appearing once. These data come from a study of Ad26.COV2.S vaccination and SARS-CoV-2 variants. The germline CDR1 and CDR2 sequences are SGHTA and FQGNSA. The CDR3 runs to 13 residues. V lost 8 bases and J 7 bases, leaving 15 bases between the germline ends.

This receptor was identified in a person between 18 and 60 years old who received the Ad26.COV2.S COVID-19 vaccine or a placebo. The material was peripheral blood, obtained in a trial of Ad26.COV2.S vaccine versus placebo. The chain is built from TRBV7-2 and TRBJ1-5; D remains ambiguous. The CDR3 bases are TGTGCCAGCGAGGATGGTAATGGACAGCCCCAGCATTTT. Translation: CASEDGNGQPQHF.